This TCR beta chain was profiled in a study of shared clonotypes between healthy human individuals (dated by TCRdb to 2020 to 2022). At the level of the whole study: The cohort comprised two women and a few men aged 18 to 49 years. For each donor, three plates each were used for CD4 naive and CD4 memory, two plates were used for CD8 naive, and one plate was used for CD8 memory. Blood TCR repertoires of roughly five healthy adults were deeply sequenced to estimate repertoire size and the extent of clonotype sharing between individuals. Libraries were prepared and TCR repertoires were sequenced by different laboratories using diverse techniques, in order to increase sequencing depth and limit assay-specific biases. Between about 0.9 and 8.9 billion PBMCs per donor were obtained by leukapheresis. What the research found in general, with its limitations: Pairwise subsampling indicated that sequencing depth was expected to affect the degree of clonotype sharing among donors. Clonotypes shared by all four sorted-subset donors showed higher generation probabilities than non-shared clonotypes. Because the study included only a small number of donors, the genetic and exposure-history diversity represented was limited. Larger estimated clonotype richness was generally found for naive subsets than for memory subsets. About 5% of naive CD4, around 4% of naive CD8, about 2.1% of memory CD4, and about 0.4% of memory CD8 clonotypes were shared across a few donors. Incomplete sequencing was indicated by rarefaction of sorted-subset datasets, despite the large sequencing depth. Sampling was restricted to blood, and TCR repertoires in tissue are likely to differ from TCR repertoires in blood.

A remark on this clone: The target of this receptor is not known. No base-level quality is on record; no much larger clone is a single base apart.

The donors were healthy, HIV-negative adults with no recently reported acute infections or vaccinations. Only Caucasian adults living in Nashville, Tennessee, USA were represented among the donors. Magnetic negative selection was used to enrich CD4+ T cells, after which naive cells were positively selected on CD45RA and the negative fraction became the memory subset. After blood collection by leukapheresis, PBMCs were isolated using Ficoll-Histopaque density gradient centrifugation and then cryopreserved in the vapor phase of liquid nitrogen. Analytical flow cytometry was used to check the purity and quantity of each magnetically sorted T cell population. Genomic DNA was isolated from each sorted fraction and quantified by UV absorbance on a Nanodrop 2000c. Using the deep immunoSEQ assay, multiplex PCR amplified TCR CDR3 regions from genomic DNA. Extracted genomic DNA from each cell subset was spread evenly across all wells of several immunoSEQ 96-well plates, with each plate serving as a replicate. For sorted subsets, each replicate PCR was loaded with approximately 0.2 ug genomic DNA, equivalent to approximately 27,000 T cell genomes. The purified libraries were quantified using a Qubit 3.0 fluorometer, sized with a Bioanalyzer 2100, and then quantified again using the KAPA Library Quantification kit. A separate single-read 150-cycle Illumina NextSeq 550 flow cell was used to sequence each immunoSEQ 96-well plate. Turning to the authors' computational methods: Because only junctional sequences without quality scores were contained in the immunoSEQ output, filtering matching that applied to full-length reads could not be performed. Sequences were annotated with PyIR, a Python wrapper for IgBLAST v1.9, using IMGT germline references to assign V/J genes and CDR3. Reads with weak V/J assignments (E-value above 1e-6), missing CDR3, stop codons, out-of-frame junctions, or ambiguous translated residues were removed. V3J clonotypes were defined as sequences sharing an identical inferred V gene, J gene, and CDR3 amino acid sequence. Percentage overlap between repertoires was calculated by dividing the number of shared unique clonotypes by the size of the smaller repertoire. RTK rarefaction, the Chao1 estimator, and Recon v2.1 estimates of unobserved clonotypes were used to assess repertoire richness. Generation probabilities were computed with OLGA for all TCRbeta clonotypes obtained by the gDNA method from a few donors. TCRdb's version of the immuneACCESS table is confined to in-frame rearrangements and falls short of the full clone set. An unresolved V gene accounts for under half of the shortfall where checked; the remainder is of unknown origin. Clone size and V and J calls were adopted from that table, with D and trimming inferred from the DNA. The sample table records a few million clones; approximately 95% of these occur just once. The ten largest clones add up to under 0.45% of the sample.

At the junction V is shortened by 6 bases and J by 5 bases, with 8 bases in between. The CDR3 starts with the cysteine, ends with the phenylalanine, and has 13 residues. CDR3 DNA is the only sequence kept; it has 39 bases, read in frame from the first base. CDR1 and CDR2 are read off the germline V gene (reference sequence) as LNHDA and SQIVND. The sequencing input was naive CD4+ T cells from PBMCs. The label giving this sample's cell subset or site can be read as: CD45RA+ positively selected. The chain couples TRBV19 to TRBJ1-6; a weak D assignment points to TRBD1 (5 bases agree). This sequence originates from a man younger than 35 in good health. Some clones in this sample may be carry-over from other donors' samples. The sequenced DNA is TGTGCCAGTAGCGGAGGGGATAATTCACCCCTCCACTTT. It translates as CASSGGDNSPLHF.